This TCR beta chain derives from a study of T cells in Graves' hyperthyroidism and ophthalmopathy. Study information: At the time of initial diagnosis and before any treatment, peripheral blood was collected. Broader study findings: Model-based prediction identified ophthalmopathy a median around 6.5 months prior to its onset. Most thyroid clonotypes that were expanded above 0.001 also turned up in blood.

This clonotype was seen repeatedly, ten times or more. The antigen remains unidentified. RNA transcripts gave rise to amplified TCR beta CDR3 regions. With the HTBI primer set, the TCR CDR3 went through a first round of RT-PCR. From the multiplex PCR reads, TCRdb called clonotypes with MiXCR, one entry per CDR3 protein. The profile shows 400,000 to 550,000 distinct CDR3 sequences, around 24% of them singletons. Clinical symptoms, serum thyroxine and TRAb, thyroid ultrasound and orbital computed tomography were used for the diagnoses. Sequencing input: blood. This TCR derives from a woman in her 30s with Graves' ophthalmopathy.

This chain's CDR3 is CASSIDTLNTEAFF. In nucleotides, the CDR3 is TGTGCCAGCAGCATCGACACCTTGAACACTGAAGCTTTCTTT. V and J are TRBV7-3 and TRBJ1-1; D is undetermined. Germline CDR1 is SGHTA and CDR2 is FQGTGA. The length of the CDR3 is 14 residues. V was shortened by 5 bases and J by 0 bases, with 10 bases between the two germline ends. The whole variable domain, filled in from reference TRBV7-3 and TRBJ1-1, reads GAGVSQTPSNKVTEKGKYVELRCDPISGHTALYWYRQSLGQGPEFLIYFQGTGAADDSGLPNDRFFAVRPEGSVSTLKIQRTERGDSAVYLCASSIDTLNTEAFFGQGTRLTVV.